This T cell receptor (beta chain) was profiled in a study of human T cells and chemical hapten exposure. Study as a whole: Patch testing was performed with 0.01% DPC on the upper back, with reading at 6 days. Study-level results: All donors were alopecia patients, so their immunity may differ from that of healthy people.

The sample holds a few counts of this clonotype. Its target is unknown. TCRdb reanalysed the RACE reads using MiXCR and keeps one entry per CDR3 protein. Here the sample spans 75,000 to 100,000 distinct CDR3 sequences, approximately 10% being singletons. Time point here: patch test 1, 2 weeks after DPC sensitization. Treatment: therapeutic diphenylcyclopropenone sensitization with weekly scalp DPC. The specimen comprised whole blood, sampled in connection with sensitization to the hapten diphenylcyclopropenone (DPC). The receptor's source is a woman aged 55 to 70 with alopecia areata. Some clones in this sample may be carry-over from other donors' samples.

CDR3 in amino acids: CAISEHWDRSKRDTQYF. For the CDR3, the DNA is TGTGCCATCAGTGAGCACTGGGACAGATCAAAAAGAGATACGCAGTATTTT. The V call is TRBV10-3, the J call TRBJ2-3; TRBD1 agrees at 7 bases. Germline CDR1 and CDR2: ENHRY and SYGVKD. V lost 2 bases to trimming and J lost 5 bases; unmatched junction nucleotides: 13. This CDR3 has 17 amino acids.